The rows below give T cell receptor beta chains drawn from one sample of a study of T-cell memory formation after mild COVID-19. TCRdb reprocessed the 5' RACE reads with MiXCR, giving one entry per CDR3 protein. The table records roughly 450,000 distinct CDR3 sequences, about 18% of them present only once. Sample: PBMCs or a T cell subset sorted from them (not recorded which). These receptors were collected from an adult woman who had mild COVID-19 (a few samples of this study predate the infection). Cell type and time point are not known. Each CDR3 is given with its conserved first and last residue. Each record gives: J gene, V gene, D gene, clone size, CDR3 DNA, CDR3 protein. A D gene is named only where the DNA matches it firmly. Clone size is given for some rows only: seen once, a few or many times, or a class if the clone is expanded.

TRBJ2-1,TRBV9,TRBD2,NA,TGTGCCAGCAGCCCCCGGGTAGCGGGGGCGCTGAGCTCCTACAATGAGCAGTTCTTC,CASSPRVAGALSSYNEQFF
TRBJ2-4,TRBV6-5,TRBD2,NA,TGTGCCAGCAGCACAGGACTAGCGGGGGGCGGATCCATTCAGTACTTC,CASSTGLAGGGSIQYF
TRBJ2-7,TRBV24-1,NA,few,TGTGCCACCGGTGGGTACGAGCAGTACTTC,CATGGYEQYF
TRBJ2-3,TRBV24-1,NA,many,TGTGCCACCAGTGATTTGGGGACAAGGGAGGATACGCAGTATTTT,CATSDLGTREDTQYF
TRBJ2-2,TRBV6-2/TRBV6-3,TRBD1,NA,TGTGCCAGCAGTTCATACGGGACAGGGAACGGGGAGCTGTTTTTT,CASSSYGTGNGELFF
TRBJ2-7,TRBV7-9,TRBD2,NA,TGTGCCAGCAGCTTAGCTCAGGCGGGAGGGCCCGTATACGAGCAGTACTTC,CASSLAQAGGPVYEQYF
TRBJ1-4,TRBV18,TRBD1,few,TGTGCCAGCTCACTATACGGATATCAGGGGGATGAAAAACTGTTTTTT,CASSLYGYQGDEKLFF
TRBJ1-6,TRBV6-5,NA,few,TGTGCCAGCCGGGCTCAGAATTCACCCCTCCACTTT,CASRAQNSPLHF
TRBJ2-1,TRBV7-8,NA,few,TGTGCCAGCAGCGCCCACATTGTGATGCAGGCCAATGAGCAGTTCTTC,CASSAHIVMQANEQFF
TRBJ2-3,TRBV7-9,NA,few,TGTGCCAGCAGCTTCGTCAGAACTAGCACAGATACGCAGTATTTT,CASSFVRTSTDTQYF
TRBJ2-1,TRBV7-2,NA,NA,TGTGCCAGCAACCCTCTTGGGGGGCACCAAGGGTACAATGAGCAGTTCTTC,CASNPLGGHQGYNEQFF
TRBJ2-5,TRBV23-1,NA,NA,TGCGCCAGCCCCCTAAAGGAGGGACAAGAGACCCAGTACTTC,CASPLKEGQETQYF
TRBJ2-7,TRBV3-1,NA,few,TGTGCCAGCAGCCTACAGGGGACTACGTACTTC,CASSLQGTTYF
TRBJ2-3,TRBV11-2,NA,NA,TGTGCCAGCAGCCTAGCGATGGGGATAGTTTCAGATACGCAGTATTTT,CASSLAMGIVSDTQYF
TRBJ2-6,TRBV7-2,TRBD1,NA,TGTGCCAGCAGCCCCGGGACAGGGTACCCTGGGGCCAACGTCCTGACTTTC,CASSPGTGYPGANVLTF
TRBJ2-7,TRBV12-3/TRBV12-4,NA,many,TGTGCCAGCAGTTTCGCGACTTACTCCTACGAGCAGTACTTC,CASSFATYSYEQYF